A selection of T cell receptor beta chains follows, all from one sample in a study of pediatric ulcerative colitis. Sequencing was performed with immunoSEQ multiplex PCR; in TCRdb, only in-frame clones are kept and a portion is missing. This table holds roughly 64,000 clones, 86% found once. The sample comprised blood. The receptors were sampled from a boy younger than 18 with severe ulcerative colitis. The CDR3 runs from the conserved cysteine through the conserved F or W. A D gene is named only where the DNA matches it firmly. Clone size appears in some rows only: once, few, many, or a class for an expanded clone.

v_call,d_call,clone_size,j_call,cdr3_nt,cdr3_aa
TRBV5-1,.,.,TRBJ2-2,TGCGCCAGCAGCTTGACAGGTTTCTTCTCCGGGGAGCTGTTTTTT,CASSLTGFFSGELFF
TRBV30,.,few,TRBJ1-1,TGTGCCTGGAGTGTAGGGACTGAAGCTTTCTTT,CAWSVGTEAFF
TRBV5-6,TRBD2,.,TRBJ2-7,TGTGCCAGCAGCACCCCGACTAGCGGCTACGAGCAGTACTTC,CASSTPTSGYEQYF
TRBV27,.,.,TRBJ2-7,TGTGCCAGCACTAGAAGCCCGGGTTCGGGTGAGCAGTACTTC,CASTRSPGSGEQYF
TRBV27,.,.,TRBJ1-1,TGTGCCAGCAGTTCCCCCCCGGGTCCTGAAGCTTTCTTT,CASSSPPGPEAFF
TRBV19,.,.,TRBJ1-2,TGTGCCAGCGGGAGGGACGGCGAGAAATATGGCTACACCTTC,CASGRDGEKYGYTF
TRBV27,.,.,TRBJ2-1,TGTGCCAGCAGTTTAACGGGCTGGTACAATGAGCAGTTCTTC,CASSLTGWYNEQFF
TRBV6-1,TRBD1,.,TRBJ2-7,TGTGCCAGCAGTGAAGCGGCGGGACAGGACTACGAGCAGTACTTC,CASSEAAGQDYEQYF
TRBV21-1,.,.,TRBJ1-1,TGTGCCAGCAGCAATCGAGACAGGGAAATGAACACTGAAGCTTTCTTT,CASSNRDREMNTEAFF
TRBV10-2,TRBD2,.,TRBJ2-5,TGCGCCACCTCAGCGGGAGCTTTCGGAGAGACCCAGTACTTC,CATSAGAFGETQYF
TRBV18,TRBD2,.,TRBJ2-2,TGTGCCAGCTCACCTATCCGACCGGCGGGAGGGACAACCGGGGAGCTGTTTTTT,CASSPIRPAGGTTGELFF
TRBV6-5,.,.,TRBJ1-1,TGTGCCAGCAGGGCCGCAGGAATCTCTGAAGCTTTCTTT,CASRAAGISEAFF
TRBV7-7,.,.,TRBJ2-5,TGTGCTAGCAGCTTACGGGGCTCCCAAGAGACCCAGTACTTC,CASSLRGSQETQYF
TRBV9,TRBD2,.,TRBJ2-1,TGTGCCAGCAGCGTAGGCGGGAGGTTTCGATATGAGCAGTTCTTC,CASSVGGRFRYEQFF
TRBV4-1,.,few,TRBJ2-7,TGCGCCAGCAGCCAGGCTCCCGGACCGTTCTACGAGCAGTACTTC,CASSQAPGPFYEQYF
TRBV7-9,.,medium-sized,TRBJ1-5,TGTGCCAGCAGCTCGACAGGTGCTTACAATCAGCCCCAGCATTTT,CASSSTGAYNQPQHF
TRBV19,.,.,TRBJ2-7,TGTGCCAGTAGTATGCCCGGGCTAGGTCCCCCCGAGCAGTACTTC,CASSMPGLGPPEQYF
TRBV2,.,.,TRBJ2-5,TGTGCCAGCAGTGAATCTCCGGGGATCCAAGAGACCCAGTACTTC,CASSESPGIQETQYF
TRBV7-3,TRBD2,.,TRBJ2-1,TGTGCCAGCAGCTTAATAGGGGAGGGTGGCTACAATGAGCAGTTCTTC,CASSLIGEGGYNEQFF
TRBV5-1,TRBD2,.,TRBJ2-3,TGCGCCAGCAGCTTGGGGATAGCGGGAGCTAGCACAGATACGCAGTATTTT,CASSLGIAGASTDTQYF
TRBV5-4,TRBD2,once,TRBJ2-7,TGTGCCAGCAGGCAAGGACTAGCGCCCAACTACGAGCAGTACTTC,CASRQGLAPNYEQYF
TRBV6-5,TRBD1,.,TRBJ2-7,TGTGCCAGCAGTTTGGGGACAGGGGGATACGAGCAGTACTTC,CASSLGTGGYEQYF
TRBV2,TRBD2,.,TRBJ2-2,TGTGCCAGCAGTGCTATTTGGGAGGGTGACACCGGGGAGCTGTTTTTT,CASSAIWEGDTGELFF
TRBV4-1,.,.,TRBJ1-2,TGCGCCAGCAGCCAAGGTCGGGGGGCATATGGCTACACCTTC,CASSQGRGAYGYTF
TRBV10-2,.,.,TRBJ1-5,TGCGCCAGCAGTGAGTCGGGAGGTAATAGCAATCAGCCCCAGCATTTT,CASSESGGNSNQPQHF
TRBV9,TRBD2,.,TRBJ2-1,TGTGCCAGCAGCGCGGGACTAGCGGGAGGGCCCTACAATGAGCAGTTCTTC,CASSAGLAGGPYNEQFF
TRBV19,.,.,TRBJ2-2,TGTGCCAGTAAGGGGAAAAACACCGGGGAGCTGTTTTTT,CASKGKNTGELFF
TRBV10-3,TRBD2,.,TRBJ2-3,TGTGCCACATTAGCGGGTGAGGGTTTCGATACGCAGTATTTT,CATLAGEGFDTQYF
TRBV2,TRBD2,.,TRBJ2-1,TGTGCCAGCAAGTCAGGCGGGAGCACCCATGAGCAGTTCTTC,CASKSGGSTHEQFF
TRBV15,TRBD1,.,TRBJ1-2,TGTGCCACCAGCAGTGACCGGACAGGGCCGAATGGCTACACCTTC,CATSSDRTGPNGYTF
TRBV7-2,.,.,TRBJ2-1,TGTGCCAGCAGCCCTACGACAGACTACACCTACAATGAGCAGTTCTTC,CASSPTTDYTYNEQFF
TRBV19,TRBD1,.,TRBJ2-4,TGTGCCAGTAGTACCCACGGACAGGGAAACATTCAGTACTTC,CASSTHGQGNIQYF
TRBV29-1,.,few,TRBJ1-1,TGCAGCGTTGAATCGGACGCCGCTGAAGCTTTCTTT,CSVESDAAEAFF
TRBV11-2,TRBD2,.,TRBJ2-2,TGTGCCAGCAGCTTTAATCTAGCGGGAGTTGGAGGGGAGCTGTTTTTT,CASSFNLAGVGGELFF
TRBV9,TRBD1,.,TRBJ1-1,TGTGCCAGCAGTCACAGGGGAAGCATGAACACTGAAGCTTTCTTT,CASSHRGSMNTEAFF
TRBV19,.,few,TRBJ1-1,TGTGCCAGTAGTGAGGAATGGGACACTGAAGCTTTCTTT,CASSEEWDTEAFF
TRBV5-1,TRBD2,.,TRBJ2-1,TGCGCCAGCAGCTTGGGGACTAGCGGGAGCCGGGGAGAGCAGTTCTTC,CASSLGTSGSRGEQFF
TRBV29-1,TRBD2,.,TRBJ2-1,TGCAGCGCTCTGGTGGCTAGCGGGAGTAGGAATGAGCAGTTCTTC,CSALVASGSRNEQFF
TRBV4-2,TRBD1,.,TRBJ2-7,TGTGCCAGCAGCCAAGAGGTCGGGACAGGGGACTACGAGCAGTACTTC,CASSQEVGTGDYEQYF
TRBV7-3,.,few,TRBJ2-7,TGTGCCAGCAGCTTACGACAGGCCTCTTTAAGCGAGCAGTACTTC,CASSLRQASLSEQYF
TRBV15,.,.,TRBJ1-5,TGTGCCACCAGCAGATGGGTCGGTCAGCCCCAGCATTTT,CATSRWVGQPQHF
TRBV30,TRBD1,.,TRBJ1-1,TGTGCCTGGATGGGGACAGGGGCGGGAACTGAAGCTTTCTTT,CAWMGTGAGTEAFF
TRBV5-4,.,.,TRBJ2-3,TGTGCCAGCAGCGGAATGAGCACAGATACGCAGTATTTT,CASSGMSTDTQYF
TRBV29-1,TRBD2,.,TRBJ2-7,TGCAGCGTAGGAAGCGGGATCTACGAGCAGTACTTC,CSVGSGIYEQYF
TRBV6-6,.,.,TRBJ2-2,TGTGCCAGCACCACGACTTCGGGAGTTACCGGGGAGCTGTTTTTT,CASTTTSGVTGELFF